Below are 13 T cell receptor beta chains sequenced from a single sample in a study of shared clonotypes between healthy human individuals. TCRdb's table, derived via immunoSEQ multiplex PCR, lists solely in-frame clones and lacks some. The data show some 1.5 million clones, roughly 97% seen once. The specimen was naive CD4+ T cells sorted from blood. Subset noted: CD45RA+ positively selected. These receptors were obtained from a man younger than 45 in good health.

The chain uses TRBV19 and TRBJ2-2; D is ambiguous. This CDR3 has 15 residues. V lost 1 base, J lost 6 bases, and 12 bases lay in between. In germline, CDR1 is LNHDA, CDR2 SQIVND (reference sequence). CDR3 DNA: TGTGCCAGTAGTATAGGAAAGGTCGCGGCCGGGGAGCTGTTTTTT. This translates into CASSIGKVAAGELFF.

The chain combines TRBV5-1 with TRBJ2-1; D is unresolved. Per germline, CDR1 SGHRS and CDR2 YFSETQ. This CDR3 is 16 amino acids long. Trimming took 0 bases from V and 4 from J, leaving 14 bases between them. The DNA of the CDR3 is TGCGCCAGCAGCTTGGCCGGCAGTGTATTTTACAATGAGCAGTTCTTC. This encodes CASSLAGSVFYNEQFF.

V and J are TRBV6-6 and TRBJ2-7, with TRBD1 matching over 10 bases. V was clipped by 0 bases and J by 4 bases; unmatched bases: 3. Germline CDR1 reads MNHNY; CDR2 reads SVGAGI (reference sequence). The CDR3 totals 15 residues. The CDR3 DNA reads as TGTGCCAGCAGTTACTCTGGGGACAGGGGTTACGAGCAGTACTTC. It specifies CASSYSGDRGYEQYF.

The V gene is TRBV5-6, the J gene TRBJ2-7, with no clear D. Deletions cut 3 bases from V and 2 bases from J, with 6 bases between. The CDR3 runs 12 residues. Germline V gene lookup returns CDR1 SGHDT and CDR2 YYEEEE. CDR3 DNA sequence: TGTGCCAGCAGCTCTGACCCCTACGAGCAGTACTTC. Protein product: CASSSDPYEQYF.

The chain links TRBV7-3 to TRBJ2-7, with D maybe TRBD1 (6 bases). Germline CDR1 SGHTA, CDR2 FQGTGA. The V and J ends lost 5 bases and 5 bases respectively, with 13 bases between them. This CDR3 has 13 residues. In DNA form, the CDR3 reads TGTGCCAGCAGCAGAATCCCAGGGGACGAGCAGTACTTC. Protein product: CASSRIPGDEQYF.

The chain has TRBV2 and TRBJ1-4, with D uncertain. The germline CDR1 and CDR2 sequences are SNHLY and FYNNEI. V lost 9 bases to trimming and J lost 2 bases, with 13 bases between them. This CDR3 contains 14 residues. In DNA form, the CDR3 reads TGTGCCAGTCAGACTCTTTCTACTAATGAAAAACTGTTTTTT. It specifies CASQTLSTNEKLFF.

V is TRBV6-6 and J is TRBJ2-1; a possible D gene is TRBD2 (5 bases). V was trimmed by 2 bases and J by 4 bases, leaving 9 bases between them. From germline, CDR1 is MNHNY and CDR2 SVGAGI (reference sequence). The CDR3 is made up of 14 amino acids. Here the CDR3 reads CASSYTGMYNEQFF. The DNA of the CDR3 is TGTGCCAGCAGTTACACCGGGATGTACAATGAGCAGTTCTTC.

The V call is TRBV6-1, the J call TRBJ2-5; no firm D call. Germline V lookup: CDR1 MNHNS, CDR2 SASEGT. CDR3 size: 15 residues. Trimming removed 6 bases at V and 3 bases at J, with 17 bases between. CDR3 sequence: CASSDKVTGEETQYF. CDR3 DNA: TGTGCCAGCAGCGACAAAGTTACTGGGGAAGAGACCCAGTACTTC.

This clone was observed once. CDR3 nucleotides: TGTGCCAGCAGTTTAACAGGGGGAGGCAAGTACCACGAGCAGTACTTC. It specifies CASSLTGGGKYHEQYF. The chain carries TRBV28 and TRBJ2-7, with 8 bases lining up with TRBD1. Germline V CDR1 and CDR2: MDHEN, SYDVKM. V lost 2 bases to trimming and J lost 5 bases; unmatched junction nucleotides: 11. The CDR3 spans 16 residues. Drawing the rest from reference TRBV28 and TRBJ2-7, the complete variable domain is DVKVTQSSRYLVKRTGEKVFLECVQDMDHENMFWYRQDPGLGLRLIYFSYDVKMKEKGDIPEGYSVSREKKERFSLILESASTNQTSMYLCASSLTGGGKYHEQYFGPGTRLTVT.

The V and J genes are TRBV29-1 and TRBJ2-7, with D uncertain. Trimming pared 4 bases from V and 3 bases from J, leaving 16 bases between. The V gene's germline CDR1 is SQVTM and CDR2 ANQGSEA. CDR3 length: 14 amino acids. The CDR3 is CSVGGSWGNYEQYF. In DNA, the CDR3 is TGCAGCGTTGGCGGCAGCTGGGGTAACTACGAGCAGTACTTC.

The rearrangement links TRBV27 to TRBJ1-3; D might be TRBD1 (5 bases). Germline CDR1 MNHEY, CDR2 SMNVEV (reference sequence). V lost 0 bases, J lost 8 bases, and 17 bases lay in between. The CDR3 runs 16 residues. The CDR3 DNA follows: TGTGCCAGCAGTTTATCTGGCCAGGTGGGGCCTGACACCATATATTTT. Encoded protein: CASSLSGQVGPDTIYF.

The rearrangement joins TRBV4-1 to TRBJ1-5, with 8 nucleotides matching TRBD1. After removal of 2 bases from V and 4 bases from J, the junction contained 1 base not matched to a gene. The CDR3 runs to 14 residues. Germline-derived CDR1 and CDR2 are MGHRA and YSYEKL. Written as DNA, the CDR3 is TGCGCCAGCAGCCAACGACAGGGGAATCAGCCCCAGCATTTT. This codes for CASSQRQGNQPQHF.

This clone was detected a few times. The chain is built from TRBV10-3 and TRBJ2-7; D may match TRBD1 or TRBD2 (6 bases each). Germline CDR1 is ENHRY and CDR2 is SYGVKD. With 6 bases removed from V and 3 bases from J, the gap between germline ends came to 9 bases. The CDR3 is made up of 12 amino acids. The CDR3 here is CAIREGVYEQYF. The CDR3 DNA reads as TGTGCCATCAGGGAGGGGGTCTACGAGCAGTACTTC.